This TCR beta chain was recovered during a study of blood T cell repertoires in COVID-19. About the research overall: From the United States, Italy and Spain came samples of acute and convalescent COVID-19. Sample material is recorded as cDNA or gDNA derived from T cells, B-cell-depleted T cells, or PBMCs.

The germline V gene encodes CDR1 MNHEY and CDR2 SVGAGI. This CDR3 comprises 14 residues. Trimming cost V 5 bases and J 2 bases, with 11 bases left between them. Using immunoSEQ multiplex PCR, the repertoire was profiled, and TCRdb retains in-frame clones only, with some absent. The profile shows under 200,000 clones, approximately 88% of them singletons. Sequencing input: peripheral blood. The receptor's source is an elderly woman with active or convalescent COVID-19. The J gene is TRBJ2-3, the V gene TRBV6-5, with D uncertain. CDR3 region: CASSQSRPTDTQYF. For the CDR3, the DNA is TGTGCCAGCAGTCAATCCAGGCCCACAGATACGCAGTATTTT.